The 20 T cell receptor beta chains reported below all come from one sample, sequenced in a study of tissue T cells after allogeneic stem cell transplantation. This table comes from immunoSEQ multiplex PCR, and its TCRdb copy is limited to in-frame clones, with some not included. The table lists roughly 9,000 clones, over 40% of them singletons, with 7% to 8.5% in the top ten. Documented time point: mouse harvest day 7 after allogeneic transplant. Each mouse received 10^7 T-cell-depleted marrow cells plus 10^6 splenic CD5+ T cells by tail vein. Source material: gut tissue. The receptors stem from a female BALB/c mouse given C57BL/6 T cells with graft-versus-host disease after an allogeneic hematopoietic cell transplant.

This clone was seen a handful of times. Gene names denote mouse genes. The read halts 1 residue ahead of the CDR3 end, with the missing end drawn from the germline J gene. The rearrangement links TRBV16 to TRBJ1-3; a weak D match, TRBD1 (5 bases). This CDR3 contains 14 residues. Trimming removed 3 bases from V and 4 bases from J, with 10 bases in between. Germline V lookup: CDR1 SGHSA, CDR2 FRNQAP. The sequenced part of the CDR3 DNA is TGTGCAAGCAGCTTTGACAGAAGAGGAAATACGCTCTAT. Translation gives CASSFDRRGNTLY. The complete CDR3 protein is CASSFDRRGNTLYF.

This clone is labeled as medium-sized. The genes and germline here are from mouse. The sequence runs out 1 residue before the end of the CDR3; the remainder is reconstructed from the germline J gene. This sequence joins TRBV13-1 and TRBJ2-2; D is undetermined. The CDR3 contains 14 residues. V gave up 0 bases and J gave up 2 bases, with 5 bases separating them. Germline V gene sequence: CDR1 NSHNY, CDR2 SYGAGN. The chain's CDR3 is CASSDGRNTGQLYF. The CDR3 DNA, read in part, is TGTGCCAGCAGTGATGGGCGCAACACCGGGCAGCTCTAC.

Details on this clone: Mouse germline and gene names are used. The CDR3 end is not reached by the read, which stops 1 residue before it; the germline J gene fills it in. The chain carries TRBV1 and TRBJ2-4, with TRBD2 matching 9 bases. With 1 base clipped from V and 10 bases from J, the junction kept 9 bases outside the gene matches. Germline V gives CDR1 NSQYPW, CDR2 LRSPGD (reference sequence). The CDR3 covers 15 residues. CDR3 sequence reads: CTCSAAGTGPVALYF. The DNA read from the CDR3 is TGCACCTGCAGTGCAGCCGGGACTGGGCCAGTCGCCTTGTAC.

In this sample, this clone turned up a few times. Gene names are the mouse ones. The read ends 1 residue before the CDR3 terminus; that terminus is restored from the germline J gene. The genes are TRBV3 and TRBJ1-1, with D unclear. This CDR3 contains 12 residues. V was cut by 4 bases and J by 2 bases, with 5 bases left in between. Germline lookup yields CDR1 SNHLY and CDR2 FYNGKV (reference sequence). CDR3 region: CASSSDNTEVFF. CDR3 DNA (partial): TGTGCCAGCAGCTCCGACAACACAGAAGTCTTC.

On this clone itself: The genes are named according to mouse. With the read ending 1 residue before the CDR3 end, the germline J gene is used to fill in that end. This chain joins TRBV23 and TRBJ1-4. This CDR3 has 16 residues. In germline, CDR1 is KGHTA, CDR2 FQNQQP. The sequenced part of the CDR3 DNA is TGCTCCAGCAGTCAATCGGAACAATTTTCCAACGAAAGATTATTT. Its translation: CSSSQSEQFSNERLF. The entire CDR3 protein reads CSSSQSEQFSNERLFF.

This clone appeared a few times. Genes and germline are mouse. The read falls 1 residue short of the CDR3 end, and the missing part is taken from the germline J gene. The V call is TRBV16, the J call TRBJ2-7; possible D gene TRBD1, 5 bases. V was pared by 3 bases and J by 1 base, with 7 bases between. Looked up from germline, CDR1 is SGHSA and CDR2 is FRNQAP. The CDR3 sequence is 13 residues long. The CDR3 protein is CASSLKGSYEQYF. CDR3 DNA, as far as it was read: TGTGCAAGCAGCTTGAAGGGGTCCTATGAACAGTAC.

Concerning this clone: Genes and germline are mouse. Read coverage stops 1 residue before the CDR3 terminus; the germline J gene supplies the remainder. The V call is TRBV20, the J call TRBJ1-5; D remains unclear. Trimming pared 5 bases from V and 0 bases from J, leaving 8 bases between. Germline V gene lookup returns CDR1 GFQATS and CDR2 STVNSAI. The CDR3 totals 13 residues. CDR3 amino acids: CGAARSNNQAPLF. CDR3 bases read: TGTGGTGCTGCCCGATCTAACAACCAGGCTCCGCTT.

In the case of this clone: Gene names follow the mouse nomenclature. The read ends 1 residue before the CDR3 terminus; that terminus is restored from the germline J gene. The V and J genes are TRBV12-2 and TRBJ2-1, with no clear D. The CDR3 loop spans 15 amino acids. Germline V gene data show CDR1 as SGHLS and CDR2 as HYDKME. Trimming removed 0 bases from V and 0 bases from J, with 8 bases in between. CDR3 amino acids: CASSLLGYNYAEQFF. CDR3 DNA (partial): TGTGCCAGCTCTCTCTTGGGTTATAACTATGCTGAGCAGTTC.

As to this clone: The germline and genes are mouse ones. The CDR3 loop reads CAWSLGGGAQNTLYF. The sequenced CDR3 bases are TGTGCCTGGAGTCTAGGTGGGGGGGCCCAAAACACCTTGTAC. V usage is TRBV31 and J usage is TRBJ2-4, with 9 bases identical to TRBD2. The read falls 1 residue short of the CDR3 end, and the missing part is taken from the germline J gene. Losses at the gene ends were 0 bases for V and 3 bases for J; bases not matched to a gene: 4. This CDR3 has 15 residues. Germline V lookup: CDR1 GKSSPN, CDR2 SITVG.

With regard to this clone: The gene symbols are mouse symbols. From the germline J gene comes the end of the CDR3, since the read stops 1 residue before it. The sample contains more than one DNA sequence encoding this CDR3. This sequence joins TRBV26 and TRBJ1-1; D gene ambiguous. The V and J ends lost 2 bases and 0 bases respectively, with 4 bases between them. The V gene's germline CDR1 is KGHPV and CDR2 FQNQEV (reference sequence). This CDR3 has 13 amino acids. The CDR3 protein is CASSLGTNTEVFF. CDR3 bases read: TGTGCCAGCAGTCTGGGCACAAACACAGAAGTCTTC. The full variable domain, completed using reference TRBV26 and TRBJ1-1, is NSKVIQTPRYLVKGQGQKAKMRCIPEKGHPVVFWYQQNKNNEFKFLINFQNQEVLQQIDMTEKRFSAECPSNSPCSLEIQSSEAGDSALYLCASSLGTNTEVFFGKGTRLTVV.

As regards this clone: Mouse germline and gene names are used. The missing CDR3 end, 1 residue past where the read stops, is filled in from the germline J gene. The chain links TRBV26 to TRBJ2-5, with a tentative D call TRBD1 (6 bases). V dropped 6 bases and J dropped 6 bases, with 13 bases sitting between them. CDR1 is KGHPV and CDR2 is FQNQEV in the germline V gene (reference sequence). There are 13 residues in the CDR3. The CDR3 here is CASSLGQMDTQYF. CDR3 DNA, as far as it was read: TGTGCCAGCAGCCTGGGACAAATGGACACCCAGTAC. Filled out from reference TRBV26 and TRBJ2-5, the complete variable domain reads NSKVIQTPRYLVKGQGQKAKMRCIPEKGHPVVFWYQQNKNNEFKFLINFQNQEVLQQIDMTEKRFSAECPSNSPCSLEIQSSEAGDSALYLCASSLGQMDTQYFGPGTRLLVL.

On this clone: Mouse gene names apply. The observed sequence ends 1 residue before the CDR3 terminus, with the missing tail filled in from the germline J gene. The chain employs TRBV14 and TRBJ2-5; 12 bases line up with TRBD1. Germline trimming cut 7 bases from V and 8 bases from J; bases unmatched to any gene: 2. CDR1 and CDR2 from the germline V gene are SGHDT and FRDEAV. This CDR3 has 12 residues. The CDR3 region is CASRDRGPTQYF. CDR3 DNA (partial): TGTGCCAGCCGGGACAGGGGGCCCACCCAGTAC.

This clone occurred once. Gene names are mouse gene names. Read coverage stops 1 residue before the CDR3 terminus; the germline J gene supplies the remainder. The chain is built from TRBV26 and TRBJ1-1, with D perhaps TRBD1 (6 bases). With 1 base removed from V and 4 bases from J, the gap between germline ends came to 10 bases. CDR1 is KGHPV and CDR2 is FQNQEV in the germline V gene (reference sequence). The CDR3 covers 14 residues. CDR3 DNA, as far as it was read: TGTGCCAGCAGTCTGTACAGGGCGGTCACAGAAGTCTTC. The encoded protein is CASSLYRAVTEVF. The CDR3 in its entirety is CASSLYRAVTEVFF. The variable domain in full, with the rest retrieved from reference TRBV26 and TRBJ1-1, is NSKVIQTPRYLVKGQGQKAKMRCIPEKGHPVVFWYQQNKNNEFKFLINFQNQEVLQQIDMTEKRFSAECPSNSPCSLEIQSSEAGDSALYLCASSLYRAVTEVFFGKGTRLTVV.

This clone was counted between two and nine times. Gene names are the mouse ones. The read comes to an end 1 residue before the CDR3 does, leaving the germline J gene to fill in the end. The V and J genes are TRBV26 and TRBJ2-5; a weak D match, TRBD1 (5 bases). V was shortened by 2 bases and J by 5 bases, with 11 bases between the two germline ends. There are 14 residues in the CDR3. Germline-derived CDR1 and CDR2 are KGHPV and FQNQEV (reference sequence). CDR3 bases read: TGTGCCAGCAGTCTGAACAGGCGGGGAGACACCCAGTAC. It specifies CASSLNRRGDTQY. The whole CDR3 protein reads CASSLNRRGDTQYF.

Comment on this clone: The gene names here belong to mouse. The read ends 1 residue shy of where the CDR3 ends; the end is completed using the germline J gene. The chain is built from TRBV3 and TRBJ1-1; possible D gene TRBD1, 6 bases. The germline V gene has CDR1 SNHLY and CDR2 FYNGKV (reference sequence). This CDR3 contains 15 residues. Deletions cut 4 bases from V and 1 base from J, with 13 bases between. The covered CDR3 bases are TGTGCCAGCAGCTCCCCGGGGGGGGCGAACACAGAAGTCTTC. Translated, it gives CASSSPGGANTEVF. The entire CDR3 sequence reads CASSSPGGANTEVFF.

With regard to this clone: The gene symbols are mouse symbols. The read gets to within 1 residue of the CDR3 end, and the germline J gene fills in the rest. The chain uses TRBV19 and TRBJ2-4; 8 bases are shared with TRBD2. There are 16 residues in the CDR3. CDR1 and CDR2 from the germline V gene are FNHDT and SITEND (reference sequence). V lost 0 bases to trimming and J lost 0 bases; unmatched junction nucleotides: 3. This CDR3 reads CASSIAWGASQNTLYF. CDR3 DNA (partial): TGTGCCAGCAGTATAGCCTGGGGGGCCAGTCAAAACACCTTGTAC. Using reference TRBV19 and TRBJ2-4 for the parts outside the CDR3, the full variable domain is GGIITQTPKFLIGQEGQKLTLKCQQNFNHDTMYWYRQDSGKGLRLIYYSITENDLQKGDLSEGYDASREKKSSFSLTVTSAQKNEMAVFLCASSIAWGASQNTLYFGAGTRLSVL.

With regard to this clone: All gene names here are mouse names. The CDR3 goes on 1 residue after the read ends, and that part is filled in from the germline J gene. This chain joins TRBV29 and TRBJ2-7, with D possibly matching TRBD2 (6 bases). Deletions cut 10 bases from V and 6 bases from J, with 22 bases between. The length of the CDR3 is 14 residues. Germline assignment: CDR1 MSHET and CDR2 SYDVDS. The CDR3 here is CATSPGTRGFEQYF. CDR3 DNA, as far as it was read: TGTGCTACCAGCCCCGGGACTCGGGGATTTGAACAGTAC. Using reference TRBV29 and TRBJ2-7 for the parts outside the CDR3, the full variable domain is DMKVTQMPRYLIKRMGENVLLECGQDMSHETMYWYRQDPGLGLQLIYISYDVDSNSEGDIPKGYRVSRKKREHFSLILDSAKTNQTSVYFCATSPGTRGFEQYFGPGTRLTVL.

Concerning this clone itself: Genes here carry mouse names. The sequenced fragment ends 1 residue before the CDR3 boundary, so the rest is inferred from the germline J gene. The V call is TRBV16, the J call TRBJ2-4; D gene unclear. V was clipped by 0 bases and J by 2 bases, with 0 bases between them. Per the germline V gene, CDR1 is SGHSA and CDR2 is FRNQAP. This CDR3 is built from 12 residues. CDR3 sequence: CASSLDQNTLYF. CDR3 DNA (partial): TGTGCAAGCAGCTTAGATCAAAACACCTTGTAC.

This clone has more than one count but fewer than ten. Gene names denote mouse genes. The CDR3 end lies 1 residue beyond the end of the read and is filled in from the germline J gene. Other DNA sequences in this sample translate to the same CDR3. The gene calls are TRBV26 and TRBJ2-5; D call uncertain. V gave up 4 bases and J gave up 0 bases, with 5 bases separating them. The CDR3 sequence is 13 residues long. Germline assignment: CDR1 KGHPV and CDR2 FQNQEV (reference sequence). The part of the CDR3 DNA that was read is TGTGCCAGCAGTCGGCAAAACCAAGACACCCAGTAC. It encodes CASSRQNQDTQY. The complete CDR3 reads CASSRQNQDTQYF.

This clone was detected a few times. The genes and germline here are from mouse. Coverage ceases 1 residue before the CDR3 finishes, and the germline J gene fills in the end. V and J are TRBV26 and TRBJ2-1; 10 bases align to TRBD2. After removal of 7 bases from V and 3 bases from J, the junction contained 3 bases not matched to a gene. The CDR3 contains 14 residues. Germline assignment: CDR1 KGHPV and CDR2 FQNQEV (reference sequence). CDR3 bases read: TGTGCCAGCACCCGGGACTGGGGCTATGCTGAGCAGTTC. Translated, it gives CASTRDWGYAEQF. The complete CDR3 sequence is CASTRDWGYAEQFF.